Below are 26 T cell receptor beta chains sequenced from a single sample in a study of a mutant IDH1 vaccine in newly diagnosed glioma. The sample's time point: baseline, week 1 (first vaccination visit). As for treatment: pre-vaccination baseline after standard-of-care therapy. Assay: immunoSEQ multiplex PCR; the TCRdb copy retains only in-frame clones and omits some. The sample lists tens of thousands of clones, 70% to 80% occurring once. Sequenced here: PBMCs, sampled from a glioma patient treated with radiotherapy, temozolomide or both. Receptors originate from a man aged 45-60 years with glioma.

J is TRBJ2-3 and V is TRBV5-4; no definite D call. The germline V and J ends were trimmed by 2 bases and 0 bases, with 10 bases remaining between them. The CDR3 is 15 amino acids. Germline V gene sequence: CDR1 SGHNT, CDR2 YYREEE (reference sequence). The CDR3 DNA follows: TGTGCCAGCAGCTTCGCCGGGCGGAGCACAGATACGCAGTATTTT. This encodes CASSFAGRSTDTQYF.

The chain has TRBV18 and TRBJ1-1, with D possibly being TRBD1 (6 bases). V lost 2 bases, J lost 0 bases, and 10 bases lay in between. From germline, CDR1 is KGHSH and CDR2 LQKENI. The CDR3 contains 15 residues. The CDR3 loop reads CASSPNRVMNTEAFF. In DNA, the CDR3 is TGTGCCAGCTCACCAAACAGGGTAATGAACACTGAAGCTTTCTTT. The complete variable domain, with remaining parts taken from reference TRBV18 and TRBJ1-1, reads NAGVMQNPRHLVRRRGQEARLRCSPMKGHSHVYWYRQLPEEGLKFMVYLQKENIIDESGMPKERFSAEFPKEGPSILRIQQVVRGDSAAYFCASSPNRVMNTEAFFGQGTRLTVV.

The chain uses TRBV6-5 and TRBJ2-1; 9 bases align to TRBD2. Per the germline V gene, CDR1 is MNHEY and CDR2 is SVGAGI. V gave up 8 bases and J gave up 9 bases; unmatched junction bases: 11. CDR3 size: 14 residues. In nucleotides, the CDR3 is TGTGCCAGCTCCGGGCTAGCGGGGAAAGGTGAGCAGTTCTTC. It translates to CASSGLAGKGEQFF.

The V call is TRBV23-1, the J call TRBJ1-5; weak D call: TRBD1 (5 bases). TRBV23-1 is classed as an ORF, of uncertain function. The CDR3 has 13 residues. V was pared by 6 bases and J by 7 bases, with 13 bases between. CDR3 bases: TGCGCCAGCAGCCCCCCAGGGAGACAGCCCCAGCATTTT. The encoded protein is CASSPPGRQPQHF.

The chain combines TRBV19 with TRBJ1-1, with TRBD1 as a possible D gene (5 bases). The CDR3 covers 14 residues. V lost 3 bases, J lost 3 bases, and 11 bases lay in between. The germline V gene has CDR1 LNHDA and CDR2 SQIVND (reference sequence). CDR3: CASSIGQGYTEAFF. The CDR3 DNA sequence: TGTGCCAGTAGTATTGGGCAGGGCTACACTGAAGCTTTCTTT.

CDR3 amino acids: CASSPSGEAYEQYF. CDR3 nucleotides: TGTGCCAGCAGCCCTAGCGGGGAAGCCTACGAGCAGTACTTC. The J gene is TRBJ2-7, the V gene TRBV7-9, with 9 positions matching TRBD2. V shed 5 bases and J 2 bases; nucleotides not matched to a gene: 4. The length of the CDR3 is 14 residues. CDR1 is SEHNR, CDR2 FQNEAQ, per germline (reference sequence).

The chain combines TRBV5-1 with TRBJ2-1; tentative D call: TRBD2 (6 bases). Trimming pared 3 bases from V and 0 bases from J, leaving 10 bases between. The germline V gene encodes CDR1 SGHRS and CDR2 YFSETQ. The CDR3 covers 15 residues. This CDR3 reads CASSWGVGSYNEQFF. CDR3 coding DNA: TGCGCCAGCAGCTGGGGGGTCGGCTCCTACAATGAGCAGTTCTTC.

The CDR3 protein is CASTGGDAAGANVLTF. CDR3 sequence (DNA): TGTGCCAGTACGGGGGGAGACGCTGCTGGGGCCAACGTCCTGACTTTC. The J gene is TRBJ2-6, the V gene TRBV19; TRBD2 aligns across 7 bases. The germline gives CDR1 LNHDA, CDR2 SQIVND (reference sequence). V lost 7 bases, J lost 2 bases, and 8 bases stayed unmatched. The CDR3 length is 16 residues.

The chain recombines TRBV5-6 with TRBJ2-7, with D unresolved. This CDR3 contains 15 residues. Germline V gene data show CDR1 as SGHDT and CDR2 as YYEEEE. V shed 0 bases and J shed 2 bases, with 12 bases lying between them. As DNA, the CDR3 is TGTGCCAGCAGCTTGGAGGGTAGGCCAACCTACGAGCAGTACTTC. Its translation: CASSLEGRPTYEQYF.

This chain connects TRBV4-2 to TRBJ2-5; the match to TRBD2 covers 7 bases. The germline V gene has CDR1 LGHNA and CDR2 YNFKEQ. The CDR3 covers 14 residues. The J segment lost 4 bases and the V segment lost 1 base, leaving 3 bases of the junction unmatched. CDR3 protein: CASSQGGGTETQYF. For the CDR3, the DNA is TGTGCCAGCAGCCAAGGGGGGGGGACAGAGACCCAGTACTTC.

This rearrangement joins TRBV15 to TRBJ1-2, with unresolved D. CDR1 LNHNV and CDR2 YYDKDF come from the germline V gene (reference sequence). This CDR3 contains 14 residues. V gave up 0 bases and J gave up 8 bases, with 13 bases separating them. The CDR3 sequence is CATSRDYAGWGYTF. For the CDR3, the DNA is TGTGCCACCAGCAGAGATTATGCAGGTTGGGGCTACACCTTC.

This clone appeared once. This chain connects TRBV30 to TRBJ1-1; D call uncertain. Germline V gene sequence: CDR1 GTSNPN, CDR2 SVGIG (reference sequence). V dropped 0 bases and J dropped 7 bases, with 12 bases sitting between them. The CDR3 has 13 amino acids. The DNA of the CDR3 is TGTGCCTGGAGTGTACTCCAGTCGGGTGAAGCTTTCTTT. This translates into CAWSVLQSGEAFF.

The chain links TRBV29-1 to TRBJ1-1, with D possibly being TRBD1 (6 bases). This CDR3 is 16 amino acids long. CDR1 and CDR2 (germline): SQVTM, ANQGSEA. Trimming cost V 4 bases and J 2 bases, with 20 bases left between them. In DNA, the CDR3 is TGCAGCGTTGCTCAAACCAGGGGAGGAAGAAACACTGAAGCTTTCTTT. Its translation is CSVAQTRGGRNTEAFF.

This clone was seen a handful of times. A read error may produce the germline difference seen at one junction end. V gene TRBV7-7 combines with J gene TRBJ2-6, with TRBD1 matching over 9 bases. CDR1 SSHAT and CDR2 FNYEAQ come from the germline V gene (reference sequence). CDR3 length: 20 residues. This CDR3 reads CASSPSRDRAFSSGANVLTF. CDR3 bases: TGTGCTAGCAGCCCCTCCCGGGACAGGGCTTTTAGCTCTGGGGCCAACGTCCTGACTTTC.

V usage is TRBV5-1 and J usage is TRBJ1-2; the D gene is possibly TRBD1 (5 bases). V shed 0 bases and J shed 7 bases, with 10 bases lying between them. The CDR3 has 13 amino acids. Germline assignment: CDR1 SGHRS and CDR2 YFSETQ. CDR3 sequence (DNA): TGCGCCAGCAGCTTGGAGGGGAAGGTTGGCTACACCTTC. Translation gives CASSLEGKVGYTF.

The chain carries TRBV7-2 and TRBJ2-7; no firm D call. The CDR3 covers 14 residues. Germline loops: CDR1 SGHTA, CDR2 FQGNSA. V was pared by 5 bases and J by 5 bases, with 16 bases between. CDR3 sequence (DNA): TGTGCCAGCAGCCCGAGTGACCGGTGGAACGAGCAGTACTTC. It yields the protein CASSPSDRWNEQYF. The entire variable domain, with the rest obtained from reference TRBV7-2 and TRBJ2-7, is as follows: GAGVSQSPSNKVTEKGKDVELRCDPISGHTALYWYRQSLGQGLEFLIYFQGNSAPDKSGLPSDRFSAERTGGSVSTLTIQRTQQEDSAVYLCASSPSDRWNEQYFGPGTRLTVT.

This clone has just a few counts. Other DNA sequences in the same sample also yield this CDR3. CDR3 sequence reads: CASSLDRAYEQYF. DNA for the CDR3: TGCGCCAGCAGCTTGGACCGAGCCTACGAGCAGTACTTC. The J gene is TRBJ2-7, the V gene TRBV5-1; D gene unclear. The germline CDR1 and CDR2 sequences are SGHRS and YFSETQ. The CDR3 totals 13 residues. Trimming left V 0 bases short and J 2 bases short, with 6 bases between.

V is TRBV27 and J is TRBJ2-5; 9 bases are a match to TRBD1. Germline trimming cut 3 bases from V and 3 bases from J; bases unmatched to any gene: 2. This CDR3 is 14 amino acids long. The V gene's germline CDR1 is MNHEY and CDR2 SMNVEV (reference sequence). CDR3 region: CASSLTGGKETQYF. The CDR3 DNA sequence: TGTGCCAGCAGTTTGACAGGGGGTAAAGAGACCCAGTACTTC.

Written as DNA, the CDR3 is TGTGCCATCAGTGAGGCGATGTCTGGGACAGGGGGGAACAATCAGCCCCAGCATTTT. The encoded protein is CAISEAMSGTGGNNQPQHF. The chain employs TRBV10-3 and TRBJ1-5; 11 nucleotides align to TRBD1. The CDR3 is made up of 19 amino acids. The ends lost 2 bases at V and 3 bases at J; junction bases unmatched: 12. Germline CDR1 ENHRY, CDR2 SYGVKD.

The chain is built from TRBV25-1 and TRBJ2-5, with D possibly matching TRBD1 (5 bases). The V gene's germline CDR1 is MGHDK and CDR2 SYGVNS. This CDR3 has 10 amino acids. Trimming shortened V by 11 bases and J by 5 bases, and 9 bases separated the two germline ends. The CDR3 nucleotides are TGTGCCGTGGCAGGGGAGACCCAGTACTTC. Encoded protein: CAVAGETQYF.

CDR3 in DNA: TGTGCCAGCAGCGTTCAGGGGGCCGGGGAGCTGTTTTTT. This codes for CASSVQGAGELFF. V and J are TRBV7-2 and TRBJ2-2; TRBD1 matches 7 bases. V was pared by 5 bases and J by 6 bases, with 3 bases of the junction left unmatched. CDR3 length equals 13 residues. Per the germline V gene, CDR1 is SGHTA and CDR2 is FQGNSA. Full variable domain (remainder filled in from reference TRBV7-2 and TRBJ2-2): GAGVSQSPSNKVTEKGKDVELRCDPISGHTALYWYRQSLGQGLEFLIYFQGNSAPDKSGLPSDRFSAERTGGSVSTLTIQRTQQEDSAVYLCASSVQGAGELFFGEGSRLTVL.

CDR3 in amino acids: CASSLGRAYEQYF. Written as DNA, the CDR3 is TGTGCCAGCAGCTTAGGCAGGGCCTACGAGCAGTACTTC. The J gene is TRBJ2-7, the V gene TRBV7-3; D may be TRBD1 (5 bases). The CDR3 covers 13 residues. V dropped 2 bases and J dropped 2 bases, with 7 bases sitting between them. Germline V lookup: CDR1 SGHTA, CDR2 FQGTGA. The entire variable domain, with the rest obtained from reference TRBV7-3 and TRBJ2-7, is as follows: GAGVSQTPSNKVTEKGKYVELRCDPISGHTALYWYRQSLGQGPEFLIYFQGTGAADDSGLPNDRFFAVRPEGSVSTLKIQRTERGDSAVYLCASSLGRAYEQYFGPGTRLTVT.

V usage is TRBV5-4 and J usage is TRBJ2-7; D possibly corresponds to TRBD2 (6 bases). From germline, CDR1 is SGHNT and CDR2 YYREEE (reference sequence). The V end lost 6 bases, the J end lost 1 base, and 14 bases lay between the germline ends. This CDR3 is built from 14 residues. This CDR3 is CASTQGGSSYEQYF. The CDR3 coding sequence is TGTGCCAGCACCCAAGGAGGGTCTTCCTACGAGCAGTACTTC. Combining the CDR3 with reference TRBV5-4 and TRBJ2-7 gives the whole variable domain ETGVTQSPTHLIKTRGQQVTLRCSSQSGHNTVSWYQQALGQGPQFIFQYYREEENGRGNFPPRFSGLQFPNYSSELNVNALELDDSALYLCASTQGGSSYEQYFGPGTRLTVT.

This chain connects TRBV14 to TRBJ2-3; TRBD2 agrees at 7 bases. The CDR3 is made up of 16 amino acids. V lost 3 bases, J lost 4 bases, and 10 bases stayed unmatched. From germline, CDR1 is SGHDN and CDR2 FVKESK. Written as DNA, the CDR3 is TGTGCCAGCAGCCAGTGGGAGGGGACTGAACCAGATACGCAGTATTTT. It specifies CASSQWEGTEPDTQYF.

The V and J genes are TRBV7-2 and TRBJ1-1, with D tentatively TRBD1 (5 bases). Germline V gene lookup returns CDR1 SGHTA and CDR2 FQGNSA. V lost 0 bases, J lost 3 bases, and 20 bases lay in between. The CDR3 length is 18 residues. As DNA, the CDR3 is TGTGCCAGCAGCTTAGCGCGGGGGATAGGTATTAAGGACACTGAAGCTTTCTTT. This gives the protein CASSLARGIGIKDTEAFF.

J is TRBJ2-1 and V is TRBV5-1; 8 bases line up with TRBD2. Germline CDR1 reads SGHRS; CDR2 reads YFSETQ. With V trimmed by 4 bases and J by 9 bases, 15 bases remained unmatched. The CDR3 runs to 16 residues. CDR3 sequence: CASSRGPAGGDGEQFF. The DNA of the CDR3 is TGCGCCAGCAGCCGAGGACCCGCGGGGGGTGACGGTGAGCAGTTCTTC.